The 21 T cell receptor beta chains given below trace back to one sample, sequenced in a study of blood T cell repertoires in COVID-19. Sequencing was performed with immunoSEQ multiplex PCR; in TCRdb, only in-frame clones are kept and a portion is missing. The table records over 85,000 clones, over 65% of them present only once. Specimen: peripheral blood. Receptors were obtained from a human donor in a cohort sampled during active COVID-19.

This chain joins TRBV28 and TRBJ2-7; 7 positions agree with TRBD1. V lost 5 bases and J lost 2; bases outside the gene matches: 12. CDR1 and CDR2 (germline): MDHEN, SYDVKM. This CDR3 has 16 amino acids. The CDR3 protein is CASSGPGQAGTYEQYF. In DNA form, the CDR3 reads TGTGCCAGCAGTGGACCTGGACAGGCTGGGACCTACGAGCAGTACTTC.

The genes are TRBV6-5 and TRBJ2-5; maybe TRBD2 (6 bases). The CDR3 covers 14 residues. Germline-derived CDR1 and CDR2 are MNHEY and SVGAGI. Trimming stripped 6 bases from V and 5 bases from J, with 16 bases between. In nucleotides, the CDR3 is TGTGCCAGCAGGGGGGGAAGACGGTGGGAGACCCAGTACTTC. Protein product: CASRGGRRWETQYF.

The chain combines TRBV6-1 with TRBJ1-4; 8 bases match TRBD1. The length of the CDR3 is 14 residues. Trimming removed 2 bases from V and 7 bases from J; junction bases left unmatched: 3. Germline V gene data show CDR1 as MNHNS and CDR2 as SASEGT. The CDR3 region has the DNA TGTGCCAGCAGTGAATACGGACAGGGTGAAAAACTGTTTTTT. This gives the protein CASSEYGQGEKLFF.

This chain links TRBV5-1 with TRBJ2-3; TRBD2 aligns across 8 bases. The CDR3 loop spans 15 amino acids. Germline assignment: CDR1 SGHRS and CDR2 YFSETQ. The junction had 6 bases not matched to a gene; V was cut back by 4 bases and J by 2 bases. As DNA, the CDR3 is TGCGCCAGCAGCCCCTGGCGGGGGGCCACAGATACGCAGTATTTT. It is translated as CASSPWRGATDTQYF.

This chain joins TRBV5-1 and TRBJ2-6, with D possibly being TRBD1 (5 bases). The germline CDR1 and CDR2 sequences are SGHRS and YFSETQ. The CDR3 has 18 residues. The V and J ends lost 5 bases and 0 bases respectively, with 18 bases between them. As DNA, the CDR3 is TGCGCCAGCAGGAGTAGGGCAGGGATCCTCTCTGGGGCCAACGTCCTGACTTTC. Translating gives CASRSRAGILSGANVLTF.

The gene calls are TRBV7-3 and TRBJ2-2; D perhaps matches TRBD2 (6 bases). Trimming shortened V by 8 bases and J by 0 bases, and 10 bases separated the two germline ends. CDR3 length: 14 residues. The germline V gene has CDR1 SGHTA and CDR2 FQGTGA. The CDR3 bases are TGTGCCAGCCGTCGGACTACGAACACCGGGGAGCTGTTTTTT. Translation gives CASRRTTNTGELFF.

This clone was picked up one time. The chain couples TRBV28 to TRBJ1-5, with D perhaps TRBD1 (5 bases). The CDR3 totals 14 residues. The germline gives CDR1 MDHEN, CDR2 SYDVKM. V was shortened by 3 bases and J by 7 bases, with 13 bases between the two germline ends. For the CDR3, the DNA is TGTGCCAGCAGTTTCCGGGCGGGGCCCCAGCCCCAGCATTTT. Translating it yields CASSFRAGPQPQHF.

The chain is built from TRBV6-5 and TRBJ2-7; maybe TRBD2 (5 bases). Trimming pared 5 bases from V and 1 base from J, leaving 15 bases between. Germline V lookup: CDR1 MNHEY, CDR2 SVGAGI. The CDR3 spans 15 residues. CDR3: CASSKLSGKSYEQYF. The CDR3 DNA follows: TGTGCCAGCAGTAAACTGAGCGGAAAGTCCTACGAGCAGTACTTC.

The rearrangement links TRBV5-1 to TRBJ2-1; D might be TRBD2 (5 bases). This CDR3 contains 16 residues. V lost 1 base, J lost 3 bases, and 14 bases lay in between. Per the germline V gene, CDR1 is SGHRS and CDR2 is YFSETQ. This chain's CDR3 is CASSLLPGIGYNEQFF. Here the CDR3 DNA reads TGCGCCAGCAGCTTGTTACCGGGGATTGGCTACAATGAGCAGTTCTTC.

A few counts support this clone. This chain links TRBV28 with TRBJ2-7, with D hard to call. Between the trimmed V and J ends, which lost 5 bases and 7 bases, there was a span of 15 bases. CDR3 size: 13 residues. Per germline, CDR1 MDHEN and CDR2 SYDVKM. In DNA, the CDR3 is TGTGCCAGCAGTACTGGGCCGATGTGGGAGCAGTACTTC. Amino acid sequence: CASSTGPMWEQYF.

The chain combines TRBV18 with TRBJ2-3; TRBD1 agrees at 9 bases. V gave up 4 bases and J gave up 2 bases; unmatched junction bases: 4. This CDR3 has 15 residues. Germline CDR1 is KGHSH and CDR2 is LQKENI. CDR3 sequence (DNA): TGTGCCAGCTCACGAGGGGACAGGGACACAGATACGCAGTATTTT. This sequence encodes CASSRGDRDTDTQYF. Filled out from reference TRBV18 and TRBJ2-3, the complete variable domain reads NAGVMQNPRHLVRRRGQEARLRCSPMKGHSHVYWYRQLPEEGLKFMVYLQKENIIDESGMPKERFSAEFPKEGPSILRIQQVVRGDSAAYFCASSRGDRDTDTQYFGPGTRLTVL.

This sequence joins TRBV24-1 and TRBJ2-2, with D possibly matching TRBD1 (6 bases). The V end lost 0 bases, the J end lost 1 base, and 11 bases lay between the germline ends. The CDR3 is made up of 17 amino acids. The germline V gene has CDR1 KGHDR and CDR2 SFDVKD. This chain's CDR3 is CATSDLPGQKNTGELFF. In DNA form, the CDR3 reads TGTGCCACCAGTGATTTGCCAGGACAGAAGAACACCGGGGAGCTGTTTTTT.

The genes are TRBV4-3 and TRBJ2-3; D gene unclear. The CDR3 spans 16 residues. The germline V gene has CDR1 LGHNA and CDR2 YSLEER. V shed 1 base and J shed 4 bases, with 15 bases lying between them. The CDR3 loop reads CASSQGIQRLADTQYF. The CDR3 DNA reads TGCGCCAGCAGCCAAGGAATCCAGCGTCTCGCAGATACGCAGTATTTT.

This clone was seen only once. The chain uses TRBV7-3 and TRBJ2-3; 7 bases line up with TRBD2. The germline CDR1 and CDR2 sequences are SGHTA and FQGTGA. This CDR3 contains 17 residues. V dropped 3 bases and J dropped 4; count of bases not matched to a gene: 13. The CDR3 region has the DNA TGTGCCAGCAGCTTCAGCCCTAGCAGGGCGGGGGCAGATACGCAGTATTTT. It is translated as CASSFSPSRAGADTQYF.

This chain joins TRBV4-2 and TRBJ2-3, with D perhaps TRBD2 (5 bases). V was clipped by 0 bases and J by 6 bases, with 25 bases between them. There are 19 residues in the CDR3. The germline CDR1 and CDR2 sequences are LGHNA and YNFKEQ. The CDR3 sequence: CASSQETWRRGYDWDTQYF. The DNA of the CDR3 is TGTGCCAGCAGCCAAGAGACCTGGAGGCGCGGCTACGACTGGGATACGCAGTATTTT.

CDR3 bases: TGTGCCTGGAGTGTATGGCTAGCGGGGGCCAACACCGGGGAGCTGTTTTTT. Amino acids: CAWSVWLAGANTGELFF. The V call is TRBV30, the J call TRBJ2-2; 10 positions agree with TRBD2. Trimming at V came to 0 bases and at J to 2 bases, leaving 6 bases not matched to a gene. The CDR3 consists of 17 residues. CDR1 is GTSNPN, CDR2 SVGIG, per germline (reference sequence).

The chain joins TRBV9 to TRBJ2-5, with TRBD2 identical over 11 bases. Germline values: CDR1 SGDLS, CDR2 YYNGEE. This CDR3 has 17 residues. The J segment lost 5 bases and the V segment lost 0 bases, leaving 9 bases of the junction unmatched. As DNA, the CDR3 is TGTGCCAGCAGCGTAGCTGCTAGCGGGGGGCCATGGGAGACCCAGTACTTC. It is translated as CASSVAASGGPWETQYF.

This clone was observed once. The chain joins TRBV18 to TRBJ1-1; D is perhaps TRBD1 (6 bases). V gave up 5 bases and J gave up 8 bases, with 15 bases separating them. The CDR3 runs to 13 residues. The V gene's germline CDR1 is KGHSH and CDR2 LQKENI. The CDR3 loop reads CASSKQGGSEAFF. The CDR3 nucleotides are TGTGCCAGCTCAAAACAGGGTGGATCCGAAGCTTTCTTT.

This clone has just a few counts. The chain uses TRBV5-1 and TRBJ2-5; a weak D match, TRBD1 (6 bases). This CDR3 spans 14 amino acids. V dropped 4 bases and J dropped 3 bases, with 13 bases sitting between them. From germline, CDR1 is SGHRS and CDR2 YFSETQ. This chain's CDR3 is CASSQGQLKETQYF. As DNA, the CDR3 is TGCGCCAGCAGCCAAGGACAGCTTAAAGAGACCCAGTACTTC. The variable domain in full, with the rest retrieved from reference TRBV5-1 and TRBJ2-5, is KAGVTQTPRYLIKTRGQQVTLSCSPISGHRSVSWYQQTPGQGLQFLFEYFSETQRNKGNFPGRFSGRQFSNSRSEMNVSTLELGDSALYLCASSQGQLKETQYFGPGTRLLVL.

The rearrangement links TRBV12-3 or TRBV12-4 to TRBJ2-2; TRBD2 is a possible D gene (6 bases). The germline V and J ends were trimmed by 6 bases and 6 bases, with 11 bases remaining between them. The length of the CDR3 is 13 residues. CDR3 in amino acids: CASRRDFSGELFF. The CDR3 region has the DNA TGTGCCAGCAGACGGGACTTCTCCGGGGAGCTGTTTTTT.

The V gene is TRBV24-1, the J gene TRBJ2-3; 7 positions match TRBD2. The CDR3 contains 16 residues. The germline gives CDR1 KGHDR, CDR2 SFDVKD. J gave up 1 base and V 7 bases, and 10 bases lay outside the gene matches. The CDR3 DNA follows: TGTGCCACCAGCGCCGGGAGCGGGGAACGCACAGATACGCAGTATTTT. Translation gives CATSAGSGERTDTQYF.